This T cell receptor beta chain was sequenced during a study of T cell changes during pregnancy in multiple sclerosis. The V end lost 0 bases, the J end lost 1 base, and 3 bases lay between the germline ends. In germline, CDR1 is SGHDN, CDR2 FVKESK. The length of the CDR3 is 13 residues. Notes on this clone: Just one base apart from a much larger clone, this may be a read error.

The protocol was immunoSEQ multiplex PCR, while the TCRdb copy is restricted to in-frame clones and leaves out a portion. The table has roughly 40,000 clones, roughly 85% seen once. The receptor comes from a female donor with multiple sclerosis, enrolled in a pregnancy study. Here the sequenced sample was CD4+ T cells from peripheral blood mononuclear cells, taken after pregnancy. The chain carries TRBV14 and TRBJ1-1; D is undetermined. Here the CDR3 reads CASSQDRNTEAFF. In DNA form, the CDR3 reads TGTGCCAGCAGCCAAGACAGGAACACTGAAGCTTTCTTT. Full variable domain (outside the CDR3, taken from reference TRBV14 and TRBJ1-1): EAGVTQFPSHSVIEKGQTVTLRCDPISGHDNLYWYRRVMGKEIKFLLHFVKESKQDESGMPNNRFLAERTGGTYSTLKVQPAELEDSGVYFCASSQDRNTEAFFGQGTRLTVV.